These 21 T cell receptor beta chains originate from one sample sequenced in a study of OX40 agonist ivuxolimab in advanced cancers. Assay used: immunoSEQ multiplex PCR; TCRdb lists only in-frame clones, some missing. This repertoire shows about 69,000 clones, around 87% found once; its top ten account for 10% to 13%. Sequencing was performed on CD4+ or CD8+ T cells sorted from blood, taken in a trial of the OX40 agonist ivuxolimab. Receptors originate from an adult with an advanced solid tumor such as melanoma, head and neck, liver or kidney cancer.

The chain carries TRBV5-1 and TRBJ2-1; 9 bases agree with TRBD1. The germline V gene encodes CDR1 SGHRS and CDR2 YFSETQ. The V and J ends lost 1 base and 12 bases, in that order; junction bases with no gene match: 2. The CDR3 is 12 amino acids. The CDR3 loop reads CASSLLGQGQFF. CDR3 DNA: TGCGCCAGCAGCTTGCTGGGACAGGGGCAGTTCTTC. Full variable domain (remainder filled in from reference TRBV5-1 and TRBJ2-1): KAGVTQTPRYLIKTRGQQVTLSCSPISGHRSVSWYQQTPGQGLQFLFEYFSETQRNKGNFPGRFSGRQFSNSRSEMNVSTLELGDSALYLCASSLLGQGQFFGPGTRLTVL.

The CDR3 coding sequence is TGTGCCAGCAGCGTCGGACCCCTCGGGAACGAGCAGTACTTC. Protein product: CASSVGPLGNEQYF. V is TRBV7-2 and J is TRBJ2-7, with D perhaps matching TRBD2 (5 bases). This CDR3 is 14 amino acids long. Trimming took off 5 bases at V and 5 bases at J, with 16 bases between the two ends. Germline CDR1 is SGHTA and CDR2 is FQGNSA.

The gene calls are TRBV28 and TRBJ2-1, with D tentatively TRBD1 (6 bases). Germline loops: CDR1 MDHEN, CDR2 SYDVKM. The CDR3 is made up of 14 amino acids. The V end was cut by 7 bases, the J end by 4 bases, with 14 bases between. The CDR3 protein is CASTLTGQYNEQFF. For the CDR3, the DNA is TGTGCCAGCACATTAACGGGACAATACAATGAGCAGTTCTTC. The full variable domain, its missing parts supplied by reference TRBV28 and TRBJ2-1, is DVKVTQSSRYLVKRTGEKVFLECVQDMDHENMFWYRQDPGLGLRLIYFSYDVKMKEKGDIPEGYSVSREKKERFSLILESASTNQTSMYLCASTLTGQYNEQFFGPGTRLTVL.

The chain combines TRBV15 with TRBJ1-2, with TRBD1 matching 9 bases. V was clipped by 0 bases and J by 7 bases; unmatched bases: 6. Germline assignment: CDR1 LNHNV and CDR2 YYDKDF (reference sequence). The CDR3 sequence is 15 residues long. Written as DNA, the CDR3 is TGTGCCACCAGCAGAGAGGGGGACAGGGCCTTTGGCTACACCTTC. Its protein is CATSREGDRAFGYTF.

The chain is built from TRBV19 and TRBJ2-2; no clear D. Germline V gene lookup returns CDR1 LNHDA and CDR2 SQIVND (reference sequence). There are 13 residues in the CDR3. The V end lost 0 bases, the J end lost 7 bases, and 6 bases lay between the germline ends. CDR3 region: CASSIDSSGELFF. DNA for the CDR3: TGTGCCAGTAGTATAGATAGCAGCGGGGAGCTGTTTTTT.

The chain couples TRBV7-3 to TRBJ2-7, with no clear D. Germline V gives CDR1 SGHTA, CDR2 FQGTGA. The CDR3 length is 15 residues. Trimming removed 1 base at V and 2 bases at J, with 12 bases between. DNA of the CDR3: TGTGCCAGCAGCTTAAACGACGGACCTACCTACGAGCAGTACTTC. Protein product: CASSLNDGPTYEQYF.

This chain uses TRBV7-9 with TRBJ1-1, with 7 bases matching TRBD1. From germline, CDR1 is SEHNR and CDR2 FQNEAQ (reference sequence). V lost 5 bases to trimming and J lost 0 bases; unmatched junction nucleotides: 3. This CDR3 region has 14 residues. This chain's CDR3 is CASSVQGMNTEAFF. In DNA, the CDR3 is TGTGCCAGCAGCGTACAGGGGATGAACACTGAAGCTTTCTTT.

V and J are TRBV28 and TRBJ1-2; D gene ambiguous. Looked up from germline, CDR1 is MDHEN and CDR2 is SYDVKM. The CDR3 has 15 residues. V lost 2 bases and J 7 bases, leaving 17 bases between the germline ends. The CDR3 DNA sequence: TGTGCCAGCAGTTTAACTGGAGGGATCAGGATTGGCTACACCTTC. Its translation is CASSLTGGIRIGYTF.

This chain uses TRBV7-3 with TRBJ2-1; D call uncertain. CDR3 size: 13 residues. V was trimmed by 3 bases and J by 13 bases, leaving 16 bases between them. The germline V gene has CDR1 SGHTA and CDR2 FQGTGA. The CDR3 region is CASSFSGPPAQFF. The CDR3 coding sequence is TGTGCCAGCAGCTTCAGTGGACCTCCGGCCCAGTTCTTC.

Only one count was recorded for this clone. The chain employs TRBV7-9 and TRBJ2-3; D uncertain. V was shortened by 4 bases and J by 5 bases, with 13 bases between the two germline ends. CDR1 and CDR2 (germline): SEHNR, FQNEAQ (reference sequence). This CDR3 is 14 amino acids long. The CDR3 bases are TGTGCCAGCAGCTCCATTATAGGAATAGATACGCAGTATTTT. Protein sequence: CASSSIIGIDTQYF.

The J gene is TRBJ2-1, the V gene TRBV15, with 10 bases lining up with TRBD2. CDR3 size: 17 residues. The germline CDR1 and CDR2 sequences are LNHNV and YYDKDF (reference sequence). V shed 2 bases and J 7 bases; nucleotides not matched to a gene: 11. The CDR3 nucleotides are TGTGCCACCAGCAGACGAGGTGGGCTAGCGGGAGTAAATGAGCAGTTCTTC. Residues: CATSRRGGLAGVNEQFF.

The rearrangement links TRBV4-2 to TRBJ1-1; 11 bases align to TRBD1. The V gene end was trimmed by 7 bases and the J gene end by 3 bases; junction bases not matched to a gene: 10. The length of the CDR3 is 16 residues. CDR1 and CDR2 (germline): LGHNA, YNFKEQ. The CDR3 region is CASNSDRGPSYTEAFF. CDR3 DNA sequence: TGTGCCAGCAACTCGGACAGGGGGCCTTCCTACACTGAAGCTTTCTTT.

The chain is built from TRBV19 and TRBJ2-7, with 9 positions matching TRBD1. This CDR3 has 14 residues. The J segment lost 4 bases and the V segment lost 2 bases, leaving 3 bases of the junction unmatched. CDR1 and CDR2 from the germline V gene are LNHDA and SQIVND (reference sequence). The DNA of the CDR3 is TGTGCCAGTAGTATACAGGACAGGGGATACGAGCAGTACTTC. Amino acid sequence: CASSIQDRGYEQYF. The full variable domain, completed using reference TRBV19 and TRBJ2-7, is DGGITQSPKYLFRKEGQNVTLSCEQNLNHDAMYWYRQDPGQGLRLIYYSQIVNDFQKGDIAEGYSVSREKKESFPLTVTSAQKNPTAFYLCASSIQDRGYEQYFGPGTRLTVT.

The rearrangement links TRBV5-1 to TRBJ2-5, with D perhaps matching TRBD2 (6 bases). V lost 0 bases, J lost 5 bases, and 11 bases lay in between. CDR1 is SGHRS and CDR2 is YFSETQ in the germline V gene. This CDR3 has 14 amino acids. CDR3 DNA sequence: TGCGCCAGCAGCTTGGTTCTAGCGTGGGAGACCCAGTACTTC. It specifies CASSLVLAWETQYF.

The CDR3 is CASSSGGYGYTF. The CDR3 nucleotides read TGTGCCAGCAGCTCGGGGGGCTATGGCTACACCTTC. The chain joins TRBV7-6 to TRBJ1-2, with D perhaps matching TRBD1 (5 bases). The CDR3 is made up of 12 amino acids. Germline CDR1 SGHVS, CDR2 FNYEAQ. V lost 4 bases to trimming and J lost 4 bases, with 7 bases between them. Together with reference TRBV7-6 and TRBJ1-2, the CDR3 gives the full variable domain: GAGVSQSPRYKVTKRGQDVALRCDPISGHVSLYWYRQALGQGPEFLTYFNYEAQQDKSGLPNDRFSAERPEGSISTLTIQRTEQRDSAMYRCASSSGGYGYTFGSGTRLTVV.

The rearrangement joins TRBV18 to TRBJ1-2; TRBD1 is a possible D gene (5 bases). V was cut by 3 bases and J by 2 bases, with 10 bases left in between. Germline V gives CDR1 KGHSH, CDR2 LQKENI. The CDR3 has 14 amino acids. The CDR3 sequence is CASSPTAQNYGYTF. The CDR3 nucleotides read TGTGCCAGCTCACCGACAGCCCAAAACTATGGCTACACCTTC. The variable domain in full, with the rest retrieved from reference TRBV18 and TRBJ1-2, is NAGVMQNPRHLVRRRGQEARLRCSPMKGHSHVYWYRQLPEEGLKFMVYLQKENIIDESGMPKERFSAEFPKEGPSILRIQQVVRGDSAAYFCASSPTAQNYGYTFGSGTRLTVV.

This chain links TRBV5-1 with TRBJ2-7; TRBD2 aligns across 9 bases. Germline lookup yields CDR1 SGHRS and CDR2 YFSETQ. J lost 4 bases, V lost 0 bases, and 5 bases had no gene match. There are 15 residues in the CDR3. The CDR3 DNA reads TGCGCCAGCAGCTTGGATGCGGGAGGGTGGTACGAGCAGTACTTC. Its protein is CASSLDAGGWYEQYF. The variable domain in full, with the rest retrieved from reference TRBV5-1 and TRBJ2-7, is KAGVTQTPRYLIKTRGQQVTLSCSPISGHRSVSWYQQTPGQGLQFLFEYFSETQRNKGNFPGRFSGRQFSNSRSEMNVSTLELGDSALYLCASSLDAGGWYEQYFGPGTRLTVT.

The chain combines TRBV5-6 with TRBJ2-5; tentative D call: TRBD1 (6 bases). The J call may be mistaken, given a closer DNA end match to TRBJ2-7. The CDR3 extends over 13 amino acids. Looked up from germline, CDR1 is SGHDT and CDR2 is YYEEEE. Here the CDR3 reads CASSLPGESEQYF. The CDR3 region has the DNA TGTGCCAGCAGCCTACCAGGGGAGAGCGAGCAGTACTTC.

DNA for the CDR3: TGCGCCAGCAGCAAAGGGCGCGGGGCGGGATCGGTGGGGTCCGGGGAGCTGTTTTTT. This sequence encodes CASSKGRGAGSVGSGELFF. This rearrangement joins TRBV4-1 to TRBJ2-2, with a weak D call TRBD2 (6 bases). The V end lost 5 bases, the J end lost 6 bases, and 28 bases lay between the germline ends. Per germline, CDR1 MGHRA and CDR2 YSYEKL. This CDR3 contains 19 residues.

CDR3 bases: TGTGCCAGCAGCAACACAGGGACCCACAATGAGCAGTTCTTC. Amino acid sequence: CASSNTGTHNEQFF. V and J are TRBV7-3 and TRBJ2-1; D perhaps matches TRBD1 (6 bases). There are 14 residues in the CDR3. Germline assignment: CDR1 SGHTA and CDR2 FQGTGA. V dropped 5 bases and J dropped 5 bases, with 13 bases sitting between them.

The V gene is TRBV18, the J gene TRBJ2-1; D possibly corresponds to TRBD2 (6 bases). V lost 0 bases and J 5 bases, leaving 11 bases between the germline ends. The CDR3 runs to 15 residues. From germline, CDR1 is KGHSH and CDR2 LQKENI. The CDR3: CASSPPRAGHNEQFF. The CDR3 coding sequence is TGTGCCAGCTCACCACCCAGGGCGGGGCACAATGAGCAGTTCTTC.